The clone carrying this TCR beta chain was counted a few times. Its antigen is not identified. This specimen comes from a study of regulatory T cells in long-lasting Graves disease. Between the trimmed V and J ends, which lost 5 bases and 10 bases, there was a span of 21 bases. There are 16 residues in the CDR3. Germline lookup yields CDR1 MNHNS and CDR2 SASEGT. iRepertoire HTBI primers and Arm-PCR of CDR3 regions built TCR beta libraries. TCRdb processed the multiplex PCR reads anew with MiXCR; each CDR3 protein has one entry. The sample records 400,000 to 500,000 distinct CDR3 sequences, about 16% being singletons. The time point: newly diagnosed GD, antithyroid drugs for less than 3 months. PBMC RNA was the source of the TCR library. Whole-study findings and limits: Those with persistent disease had in common more public clonotypes (about 3,000) than new patients (approximately 970).

The sample was also reused in another study, on T cells in Graves' hyperthyroidism and ophthalmopathy.

Sequencing was performed on peripheral blood mononuclear cells (PBMCs), taken at new diagnosis, from a patient treated with antithyroid drugs. The gene calls are TRBV6-1 and TRBJ1-6, with D perhaps TRBD1 (5 bases). This TCR was sampled from a woman in her twenties or thirties with Graves disease. In nucleotides, the CDR3 is TGTGCCAGCAGTCGACAGACTAATAGGAGAAAATCACCCCTCCACTTT. Its protein product is CASSRQTNRRKSPLHF.